These 22 T cell receptor beta chains were all obtained from the same sample, sequenced in a study of T-cell reconstitution after alpha-beta-depleted transplantation in children. For TCRbeta, the library was prepared with unique molecular identifiers. TCRdb used MiXCR to reprocess the PCR reads, holding one entry per CDR3 protein. The sample has some 550,000 distinct CDR3 sequences; about 16% are singletons. Sequenced here: PBMCs from the stem cell graft donor, sampled from the stem cell graft. The receptors shown here come from a human donor who donated a stem cell graft to a child with acute lymphoblastic leukemia.

The chain links TRBV7-3 to TRBJ1-1; D is perhaps TRBD1 (6 bases). The CDR3 spans 15 residues. Trimming pared 0 bases from V and 4 bases from J, leaving 12 bases between. CDR1 is SGHTA and CDR2 is FQGTGA in the germline V gene. This CDR3 is CASSLTSGGGTEAFF. CDR3 in DNA: TGTGCCAGCAGCTTAACGTCGGGGGGCGGCACTGAAGCTTTCTTT.

The chain employs TRBV3-1 and TRBJ2-3, with D unresolved. This CDR3 has 13 residues. From germline, CDR1 is LGHDT and CDR2 YNNKEL (reference sequence). V shed 4 bases and J shed 6 bases, with 11 bases lying between them. CDR3 sequence (DNA): TGTGCCAGCAGCCCACCTCTGGGGGATACGCAGTATTTT. Translating it yields CASSPPLGDTQYF.

This chain joins TRBV20-1 and TRBJ2-7; weak D call: TRBD2 (5 bases). This CDR3 is built from 15 residues. From germline, CDR1 is DFQATT and CDR2 SNEGSKA (reference sequence). Trimming pared 0 bases from V and 2 bases from J, leaving 14 bases between. The CDR3 coding sequence is TGCAGTGCTAGAGATTGGTCTAGCTATACCTACGAGCAGTACTTC. It codes for CSARDWSSYTYEQYF.

The chain uses TRBV12-3 or TRBV12-4 and TRBJ1-5; D perhaps matches TRBD1 (6 bases). This CDR3 contains 14 residues. V was trimmed by 6 bases and J by 2 bases, leaving 11 bases between them. CDR3 in DNA: TGTGCCAGCAGGCGAGGGGGGGGCAATCAGCCCCAGCATTTT. Its translation: CASRRGGGNQPQHF.

V gene TRBV7-7 combines with J gene TRBJ2-1, with 10 positions matching TRBD2. Per germline, CDR1 SSHAT and CDR2 FNYEAQ (reference sequence). This CDR3 is built from 15 residues. With 2 bases clipped from V and 8 bases from J, the junction kept 6 bases outside the gene matches. The CDR3 nucleotides are TGTGCCAGCAGCTTAAGCGGGAGGGATGGTGATGAGCAGTTCTTC. This codes for CASSLSGRDGDEQFF.

The V gene is TRBV5-6, the J gene TRBJ2-7; D not resolved. The V and J ends lost 1 base and 4 bases respectively, with 15 bases between them. Germline assignment: CDR1 SGHDT and CDR2 YYEEEE. This CDR3 is built from 15 residues. The CDR3 sequence: CASSLYMDGSYEQYF. The DNA for the CDR3 is TGTGCCAGCAGCTTGTACATGGACGGGTCATACGAGCAGTACTTC.

This chain connects TRBV20-1 to TRBJ2-4; D ambiguous. The V end lost 3 bases, the J end lost 0 bases, and 3 bases lay between the germline ends. The CDR3 has 12 amino acids. The germline V gene has CDR1 DFQATT and CDR2 SNEGSKA (reference sequence). The CDR3, as DNA: TGCAGTGCTAGGGTAGCCAAAAACATTCAGTACTTC. This gives the protein CSARVAKNIQYF.

V is TRBV6-5 and J is TRBJ2-7; tentatively, D is TRBD2 (6 bases). Germline V gives CDR1 MNHEY, CDR2 SVGAGI. V was pared by 6 bases and J by 1 base, with 7 bases between. This CDR3 has 12 residues. CDR3 nucleotide sequence: TGTGCCAGCAGGACTAGTTCCTACGAGCAGTACTTC. This codes for CASRTSSYEQYF.

This clonotype showed up many times. In nucleotides, the CDR3 is TGTGCCAGCAGGGGGTTCGGGGGGAGCAATCAGCCCCAGCATTTT. It specifies CASRGFGGSNQPQHF. The chain is built from TRBV2 and TRBJ1-5; TRBD1 might be the D (5 bases). Germline V gene data show CDR1 as SNHLY and CDR2 as FYNNEI. This CDR3 contains 15 residues. Trimming took 6 bases from V and 1 from J, leaving 13 bases between them. The variable domain in full, with the rest retrieved from reference TRBV2 and TRBJ1-5, is EPEVTQTPSHQVTQMGQEVILRCVPISNHLYFYWYRQILGQKVEFLVSFYNNEISEKSEIFDDQFSVERPDGSNFTLKIRSTKLEDSAMYFCASRGFGGSNQPQHFGDGTRLSIL.

This clonotype was seen a few times. The chain uses TRBV7-8 and TRBJ2-1; TRBD2 agrees at 9 bases. This CDR3 has 16 residues. J was trimmed by 0 bases and V by 4 bases; bases with no gene match: 4. Germline CDR1 reads SGHVS; CDR2 reads FQNEAQ. CDR3 sequence (DNA): TGTGCCAGCAGCTGGCTAGCGGGAAGCTCCTACAATGAGCAGTTCTTC. The encoded protein is CASSWLAGSSYNEQFF. Drawing the rest from reference TRBV7-8 and TRBJ2-1, the complete variable domain is GAGVSQSPRYKVAKRGQDVALRCDPISGHVSLFWYQQALGQGPEFLTYFQNEAQLDKSGLPSDRFFAERPEGSVSTLKIQRTQQEDSAVYLCASSWLAGSSYNEQFFGPGTRLTVL.

The chain has TRBV29-1 and TRBJ2-1; D possibly corresponds to TRBD2 (5 bases). CDR1 is SQVTM and CDR2 is ANQGSEA in the germline V gene. The CDR3 runs 12 residues. Trimming pared 3 bases from V and 4 bases from J, leaving 7 bases between. CDR3 amino acids: CSVERTYNEQFF. Written as DNA, the CDR3 is TGCAGCGTTGAGCGGACTTACAATGAGCAGTTCTTC.

This chain connects TRBV20-1 to TRBJ1-1; 7 bases agree with TRBD1. This CDR3 contains 15 residues. V dropped 1 base and J dropped 5; count of bases not matched to a gene: 10. Germline lookup yields CDR1 DFQATT and CDR2 SNEGSKA (reference sequence). CDR3 amino acids: CSARASTGSGTEAFF. The CDR3 region has the DNA TGCAGTGCTAGAGCCTCGACAGGGTCGGGGACTGAAGCTTTCTTT.

Only a few counts were recorded for this clonotype. The chain links TRBV12-3 or TRBV12-4 to TRBJ2-7; unclear D gene. This CDR3 is 14 amino acids long. V was pared by 5 bases and J by 4 bases, with 15 bases between. CDR3 DNA: TGTGCCAGCAGTACCGGGTCTCCCCCTTACGAGCAGTACTTC. Translating it yields CASSTGSPPYEQYF.

This clonotype has just a few counts. This chain connects TRBV5-1 to TRBJ2-7, with 8 positions matching TRBD1. CDR1 and CDR2 from the germline V gene are SGHRS and YFSETQ. This CDR3 is built from 13 residues. After removal of 5 bases from V and 6 bases from J, the junction contained 7 bases not matched to a gene. The CDR3 reads CASSYRTGTEQYF. The CDR3 region has the DNA TGCGCCAGCAGTTATAGGACAGGGACCGAGCAGTACTTC.

V and J are TRBV7-6 and TRBJ2-7; no clear D gene. V gave up 2 bases and J gave up 5 bases, with 7 bases separating them. This CDR3 has 12 amino acids. The germline CDR1 and CDR2 sequences are SGHVS and FNYEAQ. The CDR3 DNA follows: TGTGCCAGCAGCTTAATGGGTGACGAGCAGTACTTC. This encodes CASSLMGDEQYF.

This clonotype was counted only a few times. CDR3 loop: CASSTPLTPGDTQYF. CDR3 DNA: TGTGCCAGCAGTACCCCCCTGACGCCCGGGGATACGCAGTATTTT. The chain couples TRBV12-3 or TRBV12-4 to TRBJ2-3, with unresolved D. This CDR3 is 15 amino acids long. Trimming took off 5 bases at V and 6 bases at J, with 18 bases between the two ends.

This clonotype was seen only a few times. The chain employs TRBV5-1 and TRBJ1-2, with TRBD1 matching 7 bases. The V gene end was trimmed by 4 bases and the J gene end by 8 bases; junction bases not matched to a gene: 11. This CDR3 spans 14 amino acids. Germline CDR1 reads SGHRS; CDR2 reads YFSETQ. The CDR3 sequence: CASSLLRQGWGYTF. The DNA for the CDR3 is TGCGCCAGCAGCCTTTTAAGACAGGGTTGGGGCTACACCTTC.

This clonotype was counted only a few times. V usage is TRBV9 and J usage is TRBJ1-1, with D perhaps TRBD1 (6 bases). This CDR3 has 12 residues. V was cut by 7 bases and J by 8 bases, with 15 bases left in between. Germline loops: CDR1 SGDLS, CDR2 YYNGEE. CDR3 in DNA: TGTGCCAGCTCATCTACAGGGTTCGAAGCTTTCTTT. Translating gives CASSSTGFEAFF.

This clonotype was seen a handful of times. The genes are TRBV20-1 and TRBJ2-7, with D maybe TRBD2 (6 bases). Germline values: CDR1 DFQATT, CDR2 SNEGSKA (reference sequence). The germline V and J ends were trimmed by 1 base and 0 bases, with 22 bases remaining between them. The CDR3 loop spans 18 amino acids. The CDR3 bases are TGCAGTGCTAGAGTTCGTTGGGGGGTAGCGTTTAGCTCCTACGAGCAGTACTTC. Its protein product is CSARVRWGVAFSSYEQYF.

The chain links TRBV7-9 to TRBJ2-7, with D perhaps matching TRBD2 (5 bases). CDR1 and CDR2 from the germline V gene are SEHNR and FQNEAQ (reference sequence). The CDR3 loop spans 17 amino acids. Trimming stripped 5 bases from V and 0 bases from J, with 20 bases between. The CDR3 loop reads CASSPRFGGPSSYEQYF. Written as DNA, the CDR3 is TGTGCCAGCAGCCCCCGCTTTGGAGGACCCTCCTCCTACGAGCAGTACTTC.

This chain uses TRBV20-1 with TRBJ1-5; 7 bases are shared with TRBD1. This CDR3 region has 16 residues. CDR1 and CDR2 (germline): DFQATT, SNEGSKA (reference sequence). Trimming cost V 3 bases and J 0 bases; bases outside gene matches: 8. The CDR3 DNA sequence: TGCAGTGCTAGTCTAGGACAGGCCTTTAGCAATCAGCCCCAGCATTTT. It encodes CSASLGQAFSNQPQHF.

V gene TRBV18 combines with J gene TRBJ2-7, with D perhaps matching TRBD1 or TRBD2 (5 bases each). Trimming pared 4 bases from V and 6 bases from J, leaving 19 bases between. The CDR3 runs 15 residues. Germline CDR1 is KGHSH and CDR2 is LQKENI. The CDR3, as DNA: TGTGCCAGCTCACAACGGGACGGACCGCCCGGCGAGCAGTACTTC. Translated: CASSQRDGPPGEQYF.